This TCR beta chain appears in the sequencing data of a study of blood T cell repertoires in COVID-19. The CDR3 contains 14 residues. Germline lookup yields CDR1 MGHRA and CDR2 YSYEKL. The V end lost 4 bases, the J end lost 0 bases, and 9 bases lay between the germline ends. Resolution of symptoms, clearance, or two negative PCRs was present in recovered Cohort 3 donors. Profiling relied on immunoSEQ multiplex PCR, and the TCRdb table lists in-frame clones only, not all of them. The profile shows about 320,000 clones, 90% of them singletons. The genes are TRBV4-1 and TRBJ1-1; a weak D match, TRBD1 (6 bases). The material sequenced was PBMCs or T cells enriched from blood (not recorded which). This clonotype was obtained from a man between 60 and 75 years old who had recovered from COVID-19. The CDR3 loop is CASSLGQMNTEAFF. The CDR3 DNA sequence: TGCGCCAGCAGCCTTGGACAGATGAACACTGAAGCTTTCTTT.